This TCR beta chain was documented in a study of blood T cell repertoires in COVID-19 (dated by TCRdb to 2019 to 2021). Looking at the study overall: The collaborator samples originated in the United States, Italy and Spain and spanned the acute and convalescent phases of COVID-19. The dataset comprised deeply sampled blood TCRbeta repertoires from subjects exposed to, actively infected with, or recovered from COVID-19. Samples were obtained from the ongoing ImmuneRACE study (first 160 participants) and from some 1,200 subjects provided by 6 global collaborators. The repertoires were released in a freely available public database meant as a resource for research on the immune response to SARS-CoV-2. Where available, HLA class I and class II types were taken from metadata supplied by the sample provider and were not determined by assay-based typing. Sample metadata almost always included a de-identified subject ID, COVID-19 status, age in years and sex. The prospective study material was composed of cDNA or gDNA derived from T cells, B-cell-depleted T cells, or PBMCs.

Enrolling through a virtual design, the prospective study's participants ranged in age from roughly 18 to 89 years and lived across roughly 23 United States geographic areas. Cohort assignment in the prospective study relied on participant-reported clinical history from a screening survey and a study questionnaire. Exposed participants were defined as having been in contact with someone with a PCR-confirmed or clinician-diagnosed COVID-19 case within 2 weeks of study entry. In the prospective study, mobile phlebotomists collected whole blood, serum and a nasopharyngeal or oropharyngeal swab from each participant. Additional blood draws and questionnaires over an approximately two-month period could optionally be provided by prospective study participants. Prospective study blood samples were shipped either frozen or at room temperature before DNA extraction. The immunoSEQ Assay, a bias-controlled multiplex PCR, was used to amplify TCRbeta CDR3 regions from genomic DNA. In the authors' own workflow: Nucleated cell counts per sample were estimated from amplification of reference gene primers within the assay. To quantify the absolute abundance of each unique TCRbeta CDR3 rearrangement, sequence reads were collapsed and filtered. Productive Simpson clonality was computed per sample as the square root of Simpson's diversity index over productive rearrangements. TCRdb carries this immuneACCESS record with in-frame sequences only. Its versions omit some clonotypes, under half of them owing to an unresolved V gene in the studies checked, with the rest unexplained. That table furnishes V, J and clone size, whereas the DNA furnished D and trimming. This sample holds a few hundred thousand clones; about 90% were observed only once. The biggest ten clones account for just over 1% of the sample.

Overall study outcomes, separate from this receptor: The amount of clinical and demographic metadata varied by source and participant and was provided uncurated.

As concerns this clone: The target of this receptor is not known. One base away there is no much larger clone; base qualities are not given.

The origin of this receptor is a woman aged 30 to 39 who had been exposed to COVID-19. The specimen was PBMCs or T cells enriched from blood (not recorded which).

Read as DNA, the sequence is TGTGCCACCAGCAGAGAGGCTAGCGGGCGGACCAACGAGCAGTACTTC. Translated, it gives CATSREASGRTNEQYF. The receptor chain draws on TRBV15 and TRBJ2-7; TRBD2 agrees with 8 junctional bases. Germline trimming: 0 bases from V, 5 bases from J; junction bases outside gene matches: 9. Looking up the germline V gene (reference sequence) yields CDR1 LNHNV and CDR2 YYDKDF. The CDR3 contains 16 residues, cysteine and phenylalanine counted. The retained sequence is limited to the CDR3, 48 bases, with the frame set at the first base.